Below, 14 T cell receptor beta chains from the same sample are listed, as sequenced in a study of response to subunit inactivated influenza vaccine. TCRdb reanalysed the RT-PCR reads using MiXCR and keeps one entry per CDR3 protein. The table shows hundreds of thousands of distinct CDR3 sequences, with approximately 17% occurring only once. The source material was PBMCs from blood, sampled 5 days after vaccination. The receptors derive from a man in his fifties who received an inactivated influenza vaccine.

This clonotype was recorded a few times. This chain links TRBV10-3 with TRBJ1-3, with 7 bases lining up with TRBD1. CDR3 length: 14 amino acids. Germline values: CDR1 ENHRY, CDR2 SYGVKD. V shed 6 bases and J 2 bases; nucleotides not matched to a gene: 4. DNA of the CDR3: TGTGCCATCAGAGGACAGGTTACTGGAAACACCATATATTTT. This gives the protein CAIRGQVTGNTIYF.

J is TRBJ2-3 and V is TRBV6-1; 7 bases are a match to TRBD1. This CDR3 is 14 amino acids long. Trimming cost V 6 bases and J 5 bases; bases outside gene matches: 8. The germline V gene encodes CDR1 MNHNS and CDR2 SASEGT. DNA for the CDR3: TGTGCCAGCAGCCGACAGGGCCGGGAAGATACGCAGTATTTT. Its translation is CASSRQGREDTQYF.

In its sample, this clonotype was seen a few times. The chain couples TRBV10-2 to TRBJ2-1; 7 bases are a match to TRBD1. Germline V gene sequence: CDR1 WSHSY, CDR2 SAAADI. Losses at the gene ends were 3 bases for V and 1 base for J; bases not matched to a gene: 6. The CDR3 has 16 residues. Written as DNA, the CDR3 is TGCGCCAGCAGTGATCGACAGGGATCGTCCTACAATGAGCAGTTCTTC. This codes for CASSDRQGSSYNEQFF.

The gene calls are TRBV10-2 and TRBJ2-5, with D tentatively TRBD2 (7 bases). Per the germline V gene, CDR1 is WSHSY and CDR2 is SAAADI. The CDR3 extends over 14 amino acids. The V gene lost 10 bases and the J gene lost 2 bases, with 17 bases spanning the gap. The CDR3 nucleotides read TGCGCCAACGAGAGGGGGGGAGGACAAGAGACCCAGTACTTC. Its translation: CANERGGGQETQYF.

The chain employs TRBV25-1 and TRBJ2-2, with a weak D call TRBD1 (6 bases). The V and J ends lost 3 bases and 4 bases respectively, with 12 bases between them. The germline CDR1 and CDR2 sequences are MGHDK and SYGVNS. The CDR3 has 15 residues. The CDR3 nucleotides are TGTGCCAGCAGTGACCCCCAGGGGATCACCGGGGAGCTGTTTTTT. As protein: CASSDPQGITGELFF.

In this sample, this clonotype turned up once. The rearrangement uses TRBV19 and TRBJ2-7, with D perhaps being TRBD1 or TRBD2 (5 bases each). This CDR3 spans 16 amino acids. Germline values: CDR1 LNHDA, CDR2 SQIVND (reference sequence). V lost 10 bases to trimming and J lost 4 bases, with 26 bases between them. CDR3 in DNA: TGTGCCATACGGGACCGGTGGATAAATGTAGCTTACGAGCAGTACTTC. It translates to CAIRDRWINVAYEQYF.

V gene TRBV7-9 combines with J gene TRBJ2-4, with D unresolved. V lost 6 bases and J 6 bases, leaving 21 bases between the germline ends. This CDR3 contains 16 residues. CDR1 SEHNR and CDR2 FQNEAQ come from the germline V gene (reference sequence). CDR3 loop: CASSPVGLKPANIQYF. The CDR3 DNA sequence: TGTGCCAGCAGTCCTGTCGGGCTCAAACCAGCAAACATTCAGTACTTC. The entire variable domain, with the rest obtained from reference TRBV7-9 and TRBJ2-4, is as follows: DTGVSQNPRHKITKRGQNVTFRCDPISEHNRLYWYRQTLGQGPEFLTYFQNEAQLEKSRLLSDRFSAERPKGSFSTLEIQRTEQGDSAMYLCASSPVGLKPANIQYFGAGTRLSVL.

In its sample, this clonotype was seen a few times. CDR3 in DNA: TGTGCCATCAGTGAGTCGGAGAGGGGCCTAGCTGGCTACACCTTC. Protein product: CAISESERGLAGYTF. The chain employs TRBV10-3 and TRBJ1-2, with a possible D match to TRBD1 (5 bases). Germline V gene lookup returns CDR1 ENHRY and CDR2 SYGVKD. This CDR3 is 15 amino acids long. Deletions cut 0 bases from V and 7 bases from J, with 15 bases between.

This clonotype was counted only a few times. The J gene is TRBJ2-3, the V gene TRBV19; TRBD2 matches 14 bases. V was clipped by 8 bases and J by 1 base; unmatched bases: 8. Germline CDR1 reads LNHDA; CDR2 reads SQIVND (reference sequence). CDR3 length: 17 residues. CDR3 loop: CASSGTSGRSRTDTQYF. As DNA, the CDR3 is TGTGCCAGTTCCGGGACTAGCGGGAGAAGTCGCACAGATACGCAGTATTTT.

This clonotype was recorded a few times. For the CDR3, the DNA is TGTGCCAGCAGCTTCGCCCCCGGAGACTATGGCTACACCTTC. Protein product: CASSFAPGDYGYTF. The chain uses TRBV5-6 and TRBJ1-2; D not resolved. Germline V CDR1 and CDR2: SGHDT, YYEEEE. The V end lost 2 bases, the J end lost 3 bases, and 11 bases lay between the germline ends. This CDR3 is built from 14 residues.

This chain connects TRBV10-3 to TRBJ2-1; 8 positions match TRBD2. CDR1 is ENHRY and CDR2 is SYGVKD in the germline V gene. Trimming took 8 bases from V and 6 from J; bases not matched to a gene: 9. This CDR3 contains 14 residues. The CDR3 protein is CAISVTGGLNEQFF. The CDR3 coding sequence is TGTGCCATCTCAGTTACGGGGGGGCTCAATGAGCAGTTCTTC.

The gene calls are TRBV24-1 and TRBJ1-5; 8 bases are a match to TRBD1. The CDR3 length is 16 residues. Germline trimming cut 4 bases from V and 7 bases from J; bases unmatched to any gene: 11. Germline V gene lookup returns CDR1 KGHDR and CDR2 SFDVKD. The CDR3 loop reads CATSDRSTGEWQPQHF. CDR3 nucleotides: TGTGCCACCAGTGACAGATCGACAGGGGAGTGGCAGCCCCAGCATTTT.

This clonotype was counted only a few times. The chain combines TRBV24-1 with TRBJ2-1; the match to TRBD2 covers 9 bases. V gave up 3 bases and J gave up 3 bases; unmatched junction bases: 5. Germline CDR1 is KGHDR and CDR2 is SFDVKD. The CDR3 extends over 16 amino acids. The CDR3 nucleotides read TGTGCCACCAGTGATCCCGGACTAGCGAACTACAATGAGCAGTTCTTC. Encoded protein: CATSDPGLANYNEQFF.

The rearrangement joins TRBV4-1 to TRBJ2-1, with D hard to call. CDR3 length equals 12 residues. V lost 0 bases and J lost 9, with 6 bases in between. In germline, CDR1 is MGHRA, CDR2 YSYEKL. The CDR3 region has the DNA TGCGCCAGCAGCCAAGACGTGGGTGAGCAGTTCTTC. It translates to CASSQDVGEQFF.